The clone carrying this T cell receptor (beta chain) was recorded at least ten times. Its specificity is not known. With 2 bases removed from V and 2 bases from J, the gap between germline ends came to 8 bases. The CDR3 loop spans 14 amino acids. Per germline, CDR1 SGHTA and CDR2 FQGNSA. The sample is drawn from a study of T cell repertoires in cytomegalovirus infection. Study-level information: HLA-C-restricted CMV epitopes, recently identified, and well-studied HLA-B-restricted ones were used by the study. Indications of both CMV infection and matching HLA type were provided by public TCR beta signatures. Study-wide results and limits: Across the ex vivo response, the dominant clonotypes were HLA-C-restricted CMV-specific TCR beta clonotypes. The study identified carriers of CMV plus the relevant HLA from cumulative public TCR beta family frequency.

TCRdb analysed the reads with MiXCR anew, one entry per CDR3 protein. The sample contains some 700,000 distinct CDR3 sequences, 30% to 40% of which appear only once. This sequence joins TRBV7-2 and TRBJ2-3, with unresolved D. This specimen was cultured PBMCs, taken from culture after CMV antigen stimulation. The TCR comes from a human donor in good health (CMV status not recorded). Some clones in this sample may be carry-over from other donors' samples. The CDR3 nucleotides are TGTGCCAGCAGCTTAATTAGATCCACAGATACGCAGTATTTT. Translated: CASSLIRSTDTQYF. Full variable domain (outside the CDR3, taken from reference TRBV7-2 and TRBJ2-3): GAGVSQSPSNKVTEKGKDVELRCDPISGHTALYWYRQSLGQGLEFLIYFQGNSAPDKSGLPSDRFSAERTGGSVSTLTIQRTQQEDSAVYLCASSLIRSTDTQYFGPGTRLTVL.